Listed here are 30 T cell receptor beta chains from one sample, sequenced in a study of a mutant IDH1 vaccine in newly diagnosed glioma. Generated by immunoSEQ multiplex PCR, the TCRdb table keeps only in-frame clones and is missing some. The sample consists of tens of thousands of clones, roughly 85% of them appearing once. The sample's time point: baseline, week 1 (first vaccination visit). Treatment defined: pre-vaccination baseline after standard-of-care therapy. The specimen comprised PBMCs, sampled from a glioma patient treated with radiotherapy, temozolomide or both. The receptors come from a woman between 50 and 59 years old with glioma.

The CDR3 DNA follows: TGTGCCAGCAGCCCCGGGACAGAGAACACTGAAGCTTTCTTT. The encoded protein is CASSPGTENTEAFF. V and J are TRBV7-8 and TRBJ1-1; 7 nucleotides line up with TRBD1. Germline V gene data show CDR1 as SGHVS and CDR2 as FQNEAQ. The CDR3 consists of 14 residues. The J segment lost 1 base and the V segment lost 5 bases, leaving 4 bases of the junction unmatched.

This clone was picked up one time. The chain recombines TRBV28 with TRBJ2-5; D possibly corresponds to TRBD1 (5 bases). CDR1 is MDHEN and CDR2 is SYDVKM in the germline V gene. The V end was cut by 4 bases, the J end by 7 bases, with 10 bases between. CDR3 length: 12 residues. The CDR3 sequence: CASSSQGPTQYF. CDR3 in DNA: TGTGCCAGCAGTTCCCAGGGTCCGACCCAGTACTTC.

The chain joins TRBV4-3 to TRBJ2-7; D may correspond to TRBD1 or TRBD2 (5 bases each). V was trimmed by 1 base and J by 0 bases, leaving 10 bases between them. This CDR3 spans 15 amino acids. From germline, CDR1 is LGHNA and CDR2 YSLEER. CDR3 sequence reads: CASSQAGRPSYEQYF. In DNA form, the CDR3 reads TGCGCCAGCAGCCAAGCGGGGCGCCCCTCCTACGAGCAGTACTTC.

V is TRBV27 and J is TRBJ2-1; TRBD1 might be the D (7 bases). Germline CDR1 and CDR2: MNHEY and SMNVEV (reference sequence). The CDR3 totals 15 residues. V lost 0 bases and J lost 8, with 14 bases in between. The CDR3 reads CASSLSMAGGYEQFF. Here the CDR3 DNA reads TGTGCCAGCAGTTTATCGATGGCAGGGGGGTATGAGCAGTTCTTC.

This chain links TRBV6-5 with TRBJ2-7, with 8 bases identical to TRBD2. CDR3 length: 14 residues. The V gene's germline CDR1 is MNHEY and CDR2 SVGAGI. After removal of 6 bases from V and 6 bases from J, the junction contained 10 bases not matched to a gene. In DNA, the CDR3 is TGTGCCAGCAGACGCGGGGGGCCAATCGGCGAGCAGTACTTC. Translating it yields CASRRGGPIGEQYF.

The chain joins TRBV6-1 to TRBJ1-4, with D unresolved. V lost 4 bases, J lost 8 bases, and 14 bases lay in between. The V gene's germline CDR1 is MNHNS and CDR2 SASEGT. The CDR3 contains 14 residues. CDR3 protein: CASSGRMETEKLFF. CDR3 coding DNA: TGTGCCAGCAGTGGAAGGATGGAGACCGAAAAACTGTTTTTT.

This chain uses TRBV4-2 with TRBJ2-2, with D unresolved. The length of the CDR3 is 13 residues. Germline lookup yields CDR1 LGHNA and CDR2 YNFKEQ. Trimming took off 0 bases at V and 1 base at J, with 0 bases between the two ends. In DNA form, the CDR3 reads TGTGCCAGCAGCCAAGAGAACACCGGGGAGCTGTTTTTT. Translated: CASSQENTGELFF.

This CDR3 reads CASSHGGTGGSGEQYF. The CDR3 region has the DNA TGTGCCAGCAGCCACGGGGGGACAGGGGGCTCGGGGGAGCAGTACTTC. The rearrangement joins TRBV7-9 to TRBJ2-7; TRBD1 agrees at 12 bases. The CDR3 runs to 16 residues. With V trimmed by 5 bases and J by 7 bases, 12 bases remained unmatched. Germline V CDR1 and CDR2: SEHNR, FQNEAQ (reference sequence).

The rearrangement links TRBV5-8 to TRBJ1-5, with 7 bases aligning to TRBD1. CDR3 size: 17 residues. Trimming removed 3 bases from V and 4 bases from J; junction bases left unmatched: 13. Germline V lookup: CDR1 SGHTS, CDR2 YDEGEE. The CDR3 nucleotides read TGTGCCAGCAGCTCGGGTGTGGTTGCAGGGGGGAATCAGCCCCAGCATTTT. Encoded protein: CASSSGVVAGGNQPQHF.

The chain links TRBV5-4 to TRBJ1-3, with D maybe TRBD1 (5 bases). The ends were cut back, 3 bases at V and 0 bases at J, with 10 bases in the middle. CDR3 length: 15 amino acids. Germline V gene data show CDR1 as SGHNT and CDR2 as YYREEE (reference sequence). This chain's CDR3 is CASSSTGDSGNTIYF. For the CDR3, the DNA is TGTGCCAGCAGCTCTACAGGTGACTCTGGAAACACCATATATTTT.

The chain has TRBV7-2 and TRBJ2-5; 8 nucleotides agree with TRBD2. Trimming at V came to 1 base and at J to 2 bases, leaving 3 bases not matched to a gene. The CDR3 is 15 residues long. CDR1 and CDR2 (germline): SGHTA, FQGNSA. CDR3 coding DNA: TGTGCCAGCAGCTTAGGAGGCGGGGGGCAAGAGACCCAGTACTTC. This sequence encodes CASSLGGGGQETQYF.

This clone was observed a single time. The V call is TRBV18, the J call TRBJ2-7; TRBD2 agrees at 15 bases. V was clipped by 6 bases and J by 0 bases; unmatched bases: 6. Germline V lookup: CDR1 KGHSH, CDR2 LQKENI. This CDR3 comprises 17 residues. This chain's CDR3 is CASSGTSGGLSSYEQYF. The CDR3 DNA is TGTGCCAGCTCGGGGACTAGCGGGGGGCTTTCCTCCTACGAGCAGTACTTC.

V gene TRBV19 combines with J gene TRBJ1-1; D is unresolved. In germline, CDR1 is LNHDA, CDR2 SQIVND (reference sequence). Trimming left V 3 bases short and J 0 bases short, with 14 bases between. CDR3 length equals 16 residues. For the CDR3, the DNA is TGTGCCAGTAGTATTAATGTGGGGAACATGAACACTGAAGCTTTCTTT. Its translation: CASSINVGNMNTEAFF.

The chain combines TRBV30 with TRBJ1-5; D is ambiguous. V dropped 0 bases and J dropped 6 bases, with 6 bases sitting between them. The germline gives CDR1 GTSNPN, CDR2 SVGIG (reference sequence). This CDR3 has 12 residues. CDR3 sequence (DNA): TGTGCCTGGAGTGTCGGGCCTCAGCCCCAGCATTTT. It yields the protein CAWSVGPQPQHF.

The chain recombines TRBV9 with TRBJ1-1; D uncertain. CDR1 is SGDLS, CDR2 YYNGEE, per germline. The ends were cut back, 4 bases at V and 4 bases at J, with 23 bases in the middle. The CDR3 length is 17 residues. The CDR3 sequence: CASSPTLGPRGATEAFF. In DNA form, the CDR3 reads TGTGCCAGCAGCCCTACTTTGGGCCCCCGAGGCGCCACTGAAGCTTTCTTT.

The chain recombines TRBV7-9 with TRBJ1-1, with 7 bases identical to TRBD1. The CDR3 is 15 residues long. Germline lookup yields CDR1 SEHNR and CDR2 FQNEAQ (reference sequence). V trimming: 5 bases; J trimming: 0 bases; junction bases outside the gene matches: 6. The CDR3 reads CASSPLDRVNTEAFF. In nucleotides, the CDR3 is TGTGCCAGCAGCCCTCTTGACAGGGTGAACACTGAAGCTTTCTTT.

CDR3 sequence: CASSPTFTEAFF. The CDR3 DNA follows: TGTGCCAGCAGCCCAACATTCACTGAAGCTTTCTTT. The chain has TRBV9 and TRBJ1-1; D is unclear. The CDR3 consists of 12 residues. Germline V lookup: CDR1 SGDLS, CDR2 YYNGEE. V was cut by 4 bases and J by 4 bases, with 8 bases left in between.

The chain carries TRBV2 and TRBJ1-3, with D unclear. From germline, CDR1 is SNHLY and CDR2 FYNNEI. CDR3 size: 12 residues. V was clipped by 5 bases and J by 6 bases, with 8 bases between them. CDR3: CASSSQENTIYF. CDR3 bases: TGTGCCAGCAGTTCCCAAGAAAACACCATATATTTT.

The rearrangement joins TRBV5-1 to TRBJ1-2; 8 positions match TRBD1. The CDR3 is made up of 15 amino acids. With 3 bases clipped from V and 0 bases from J, the junction kept 4 bases outside the gene matches. CDR1 is SGHRS and CDR2 is YFSETQ in the germline V gene. The CDR3 DNA sequence: TGCGCCAGCAGCTATGGACAGGGCGCTAACTATGGCTACACCTTC. Translated, it gives CASSYGQGANYGYTF. Based on the CDR3 plus reference TRBV5-1 and TRBJ1-2, the full variable domain is KAGVTQTPRYLIKTRGQQVTLSCSPISGHRSVSWYQQTPGQGLQFLFEYFSETQRNKGNFPGRFSGRQFSNSRSEMNVSTLELGDSALYLCASSYGQGANYGYTFGSGTRLTVV.

This clone was observed a few times. The chain couples TRBV6-5 to TRBJ1-6; D gene ambiguous. Germline loops: CDR1 MNHEY, CDR2 SVGAGI. The CDR3 runs to 14 residues. Between the trimmed V and J ends, which lost 2 bases and 6 bases, there was a span of 8 bases. The CDR3 nucleotides are TGTGCCAGCAGTTACAATGAACCTAATTCACCCCTCCACTTT. The encoded protein is CASSYNEPNSPLHF.

The chain couples TRBV19 to TRBJ1-1; TRBD1 matches 10 bases. Germline-derived CDR1 and CDR2 are LNHDA and SQIVND (reference sequence). This CDR3 has 14 amino acids. J was trimmed by 4 bases and V by 4 bases; bases with no gene match: 3. The CDR3 is CASSTWTGGTEAFF. The CDR3 DNA reads as TGTGCCAGTAGTACCTGGACAGGGGGCACTGAAGCTTTCTTT.

This chain links TRBV19 with TRBJ1-2; D is undetermined. The CDR3 is 17 residues long. Trimming removed 5 bases at V and 0 bases at J, with 19 bases between. CDR1 is LNHDA, CDR2 SQIVND, per germline (reference sequence). The CDR3 sequence: CASSFDGGIPANYGYTF. The DNA of the CDR3 is TGTGCCAGTAGTTTTGACGGCGGTATACCGGCTAACTATGGCTACACCTTC.

The chain carries TRBV10-1 and TRBJ1-4; D may be TRBD1 (5 bases). The CDR3 has 13 amino acids. The germline V gene has CDR1 WNHNN and CDR2 SYGVQD (reference sequence). Between the trimmed V and J ends, which lost 4 bases and 8 bases, there was a span of 11 bases. In nucleotides, the CDR3 is TGCGCCAGCAGTGGGGCAGGGAGCGAAAAACTGTTTTTT. Its translation: CASSGAGSEKLFF.

The genes are TRBV7-2 and TRBJ2-6; TRBD1 might be the D (5 bases). The germline V gene encodes CDR1 SGHTA and CDR2 FQGNSA. CDR3 length equals 16 residues. Trimming stripped 7 bases from V and 4 bases from J, with 17 bases between. The chain's CDR3 is CASTGWQGTGANVLTF. CDR3 nucleotides: TGTGCCAGCACCGGGTGGCAGGGAACAGGGGCCAACGTCCTGACTTTC.

The chain carries TRBV27 and TRBJ1-1; weak D call: TRBD1 (5 bases). V was trimmed by 4 bases and J by 10 bases, leaving 16 bases between them. The germline gives CDR1 MNHEY, CDR2 SMNVEV (reference sequence). The length of the CDR3 is 13 residues. The CDR3 is CASSYGGGHVAFF. In nucleotides, the CDR3 is TGTGCCAGCAGTTATGGGGGTGGGCACGTAGCTTTCTTT.

The chain couples TRBV4-1 to TRBJ1-1, with 7 nucleotides matching TRBD1. V trimming: 2 bases; J trimming: 4 bases; junction bases outside the gene matches: 7. Germline V gene lookup returns CDR1 MGHRA and CDR2 YSYEKL. The CDR3 has 15 amino acids. The CDR3 reads CASSQRQGAITEAFF. CDR3 sequence (DNA): TGCGCCAGCAGCCAAAGACAGGGAGCGATCACTGAAGCTTTCTTT.

This clone appeared a few times. Other DNA sequences of this sample code for an identical CDR3. This chain connects TRBV9 to TRBJ1-2; D is undetermined. The CDR3 totals 13 residues. V lost 0 bases and J lost 2, with 5 bases in between. The germline CDR1 and CDR2 sequences are SGDLS and YYNGEE. Here the CDR3 DNA reads TGTGCCAGCAGCGTAGGAACAAACTATGGCTACACCTTC. Residues: CASSVGTNYGYTF.

This chain uses TRBV5-6 with TRBJ2-3; D gene unclear. Trimming left V 0 bases short and J 1 base short, with 3 bases between. CDR1 is SGHDT, CDR2 YYEEEE, per germline. CDR3 length: 13 amino acids. The CDR3 is CASSLGGTDTQYF. In DNA, the CDR3 is TGTGCCAGCAGCTTGGGGGGCACAGATACGCAGTATTTT.

This clone was picked up a small number of times. The genes are TRBV29-1 and TRBJ1-3; D unresolved. V was shortened by 4 bases and J by 0 bases, with 10 bases between the two germline ends. Germline CDR1 reads SQVTM; CDR2 reads ANQGSEA. CDR3 length: 14 amino acids. CDR3 amino acids: CSVVSVNSGNTIYF. CDR3 coding DNA: TGCAGCGTTGTGTCTGTGAACTCTGGAAACACCATATATTTT. Complete variable domain (other parts from reference TRBV29-1 and TRBJ1-3): SAVISQKPSRDICQRGTSLTIQCQVDSQVTMMFWYRQQPGQSLTLIATANQGSEATYESGFVIDKFPISRPNLTFSTLTVSNMSPEDSSIYLCSVVSVNSGNTIYFGEGSWLTVV.

V is TRBV13 and J is TRBJ2-6; D possibly corresponds to TRBD1 (5 bases). The V end lost 5 bases, the J end lost 4 bases, and 24 bases lay between the germline ends. This CDR3 region has 19 residues. CDR1 is PRHDT, CDR2 FYEKMQ, per germline (reference sequence). CDR3 loop: CASSPTQGSLRSGANVLTF. The CDR3 nucleotides read TGTGCCAGCAGCCCAACGCAGGGCAGCCTGCGCTCGGGGGCCAACGTCCTGACTTTC.